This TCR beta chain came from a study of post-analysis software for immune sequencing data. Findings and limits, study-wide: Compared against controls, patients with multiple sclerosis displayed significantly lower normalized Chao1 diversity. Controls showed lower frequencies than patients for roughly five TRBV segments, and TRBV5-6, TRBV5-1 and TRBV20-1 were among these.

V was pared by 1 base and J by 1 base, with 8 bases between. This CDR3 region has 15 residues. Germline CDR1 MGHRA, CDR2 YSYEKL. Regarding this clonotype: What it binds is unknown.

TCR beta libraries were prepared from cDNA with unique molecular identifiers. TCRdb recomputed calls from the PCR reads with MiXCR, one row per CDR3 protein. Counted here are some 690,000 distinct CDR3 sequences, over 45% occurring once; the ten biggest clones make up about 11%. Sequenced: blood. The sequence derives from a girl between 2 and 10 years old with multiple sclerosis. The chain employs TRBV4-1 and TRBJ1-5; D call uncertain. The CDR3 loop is CASSQGPVSNQPQHF. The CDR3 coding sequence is TGCGCCAGCAGCCAAGGCCCGGTGAGCAATCAGCCCCAGCATTTT.